This entry lists 17 T cell receptor beta chains sequenced from one sample in a study of cytomegalovirus exposure and HLA in healthy donors. 60 Vbeta and 13 Jbeta primers were used in PCR. Sequencing was performed with immunoSEQ multiplex PCR; in TCRdb, only in-frame clones are kept and a portion is missing. The data show about 150,000 clones, 70% to 90% seen once. Specimen: PBMCs. These receptors all come from a man aged 25 to 40 in good health and CMV-seropositive.

J is TRBJ2-2 and V is TRBV6-1; 7 bases agree with TRBD2. Germline V gene sequence: CDR1 MNHNS, CDR2 SASEGT. This CDR3 is 13 amino acids long. The V segment lost 7 bases and the J segment 6 bases; nucleotides outside the gene matches: 5. The CDR3 region has the DNA TGTGCCAGCACCACTGGGGGGGCCGGGGAGCTGTTTTTT. Amino acid sequence: CASTTGGAGELFF.

This rearrangement joins TRBV30 to TRBJ1-2; the D gene is possibly TRBD1 (6 bases). The germline V gene has CDR1 GTSNPN and CDR2 SVGIG (reference sequence). CDR3 length: 13 amino acids. V was trimmed by 4 bases and J by 4 bases, leaving 13 bases between them. The CDR3 DNA reads as TGTGCCTGGAATCAGGGGCTGGGCTATGGCTACACCTTC. Residues: CAWNQGLGYGYTF.

This clone was observed a single time. The chain recombines TRBV5-1 with TRBJ2-5; 13 bases line up with TRBD2. This CDR3 region has 15 residues. The ends lost 5 bases at V and 3 bases at J; junction bases unmatched: 4. Germline lookup yields CDR1 SGHRS and CDR2 YFSETQ. CDR3 amino acids: CASREGLAGKETQYF. CDR3 bases: TGCGCCAGCAGGGAGGGACTAGCGGGAAAAGAGACCCAGTACTTC.

This chain connects TRBV7-2 to TRBJ2-7; D is unresolved. Deletions cut 5 bases from V and 0 bases from J, with 5 bases between. The CDR3 loop spans 12 amino acids. Germline values: CDR1 SGHTA, CDR2 FQGNSA. Written as DNA, the CDR3 is TGTGCCAGCAGCCTGAGCTCCTACGAGCAGTACTTC. It translates to CASSLSSYEQYF.

This clone was recorded once. V gene TRBV25-1 combines with J gene TRBJ2-2; 8 nucleotides align to TRBD2. In germline, CDR1 is MGHDK, CDR2 SYGVNS. V was clipped by 8 bases and J by 2 bases; unmatched bases: 7. The CDR3 spans 15 residues. CDR3 loop: CASSTGGVNTGELFF. As DNA, the CDR3 is TGTGCCAGCTCTACCGGGGGGGTCAACACCGGGGAGCTGTTTTTT.

The V call is TRBV29-1, the J call TRBJ2-7, with D tentatively TRBD1 (6 bases). The CDR3 has 14 amino acids. Trimming stripped 5 bases from V and 3 bases from J, with 17 bases between. In germline, CDR1 is SQVTM, CDR2 ANQGSEA. Here the CDR3 DNA reads TGCAGCGTTAATAAGGACAGTGAAGTCTACGAGCAGTACTTC. Residues: CSVNKDSEVYEQYF.

This clone came up a few times. The chain couples TRBV5-1 to TRBJ1-4; maybe TRBD1 (5 bases). This CDR3 spans 15 amino acids. The V gene's germline CDR1 is SGHRS and CDR2 YFSETQ. V lost 6 bases and J 6 bases, leaving 18 bases between the germline ends. The chain's CDR3 is CASTTFGGADEKLFF. The CDR3 DNA follows: TGCGCCAGCACCACGTTCGGGGGAGCTGATGAAAAACTGTTTTTT.

The chain is built from TRBV30 and TRBJ1-1; 9 nucleotides line up with TRBD1. With 6 bases clipped from V and 8 bases from J, the junction kept 10 bases outside the gene matches. The CDR3 has 13 residues. In germline, CDR1 is GTSNPN, CDR2 SVGIG (reference sequence). Written as DNA, the CDR3 is TGTGCCTGCCCCCGGGACAGGGTCCCCGAAGCTTTCTTT. Translation: CACPRDRVPEAFF.

The chain has TRBV7-2 and TRBJ1-1; D not certain. The V and J ends lost 0 bases and 5 bases respectively, with 13 bases between them. The CDR3 covers 15 residues. Germline lookup yields CDR1 SGHTA and CDR2 FQGNSA. The CDR3 protein is CASSLAHIEGTEAFF. The CDR3 DNA reads TGTGCCAGCAGCTTAGCGCATATTGAGGGAACTGAAGCTTTCTTT.

The V call is TRBV15, the J call TRBJ2-1; TRBD2 matches at 7 bases. The CDR3 runs to 15 residues. Germline CDR1 reads LNHNV; CDR2 reads YYDKDF (reference sequence). V was pared by 1 base and J by 5 bases, with 5 bases of the junction left unmatched. The CDR3 sequence: CATSRGTSDHNEQFF. The CDR3 DNA reads as TGTGCCACCAGCAGAGGTACTAGCGACCACAATGAGCAGTTCTTC.

The V and J genes are TRBV18 and TRBJ2-2, with D perhaps TRBD2 (5 bases). The V end was cut by 8 bases, the J end by 3 bases, with 19 bases between. The CDR3 is 16 amino acids. Germline V lookup: CDR1 KGHSH, CDR2 LQKENI. The CDR3 nucleotides read TGTGCCAGCACGCGGGCTTTGGAGCGGTACACCGGGGAGCTGTTTTTT. Encoded protein: CASTRALERYTGELFF.

The gene calls are TRBV12-5 and TRBJ2-2; D is possibly TRBD2 (6 bases). The V end was cut by 4 bases, the J end by 7 bases, with 7 bases between. CDR3 size: 12 residues. Germline assignment: CDR1 LGHNT and CDR2 FRNRAP. In DNA form, the CDR3 reads TGTGCTAGTGGTTGGGGAGGCGGGGAGCTGTTTTTT. Its protein is CASGWGGGELFF. The full variable domain, in which reference TRBV12-5 and TRBJ2-2 provide the parts outside the CDR3, is DARVTQTPRHKVTEMGQEVTMRCQPILGHNTVFWYRQTMMQGLELLAYFRNRAPLDDSGMPKDRFSAEMPDATLATLKIQPSEPRDSAVYFCASGWGGGELFFGEGSRLTVL.

This chain links TRBV18 with TRBJ1-2; 10 nucleotides line up with TRBD1. Germline CDR1 is KGHSH and CDR2 is LQKENI. The CDR3 contains 15 residues. The V gene end was trimmed by 1 base and the J gene end by 4 bases; junction bases not matched to a gene: 3. CDR3 residues: CASSPRDRGSYGYTF. Written as DNA, the CDR3 is TGTGCCAGCTCACCACGGGACAGGGGATCCTATGGCTACACCTTC.

V gene TRBV19 combines with J gene TRBJ2-5; the match to TRBD2 covers 8 bases. V lost 4 bases to trimming and J lost 3 bases; unmatched junction nucleotides: 7. The CDR3 sequence is 15 residues long. Germline V gene data show CDR1 as LNHDA and CDR2 as SQIVND (reference sequence). The CDR3 DNA reads TGTGCCAGTAGTACCGGGACTAGGGGGAAAGAGACCCAGTACTTC. Amino acid sequence: CASSTGTRGKETQYF.

The chain is built from TRBV28 and TRBJ2-5; 10 bases line up with TRBD1. The CDR3 runs to 15 residues. Per the germline V gene, CDR1 is MDHEN and CDR2 is SYDVKM. The junction had 6 bases not matched to a gene; V was cut back by 5 bases and J by 3 bases. CDR3 loop: CASSPPGQGKETQYF. CDR3 nucleotides: TGTGCCAGCAGTCCCCCGGGACAGGGGAAAGAGACCCAGTACTTC.

V gene TRBV18 combines with J gene TRBJ2-1, with 8 bases matching TRBD2. Germline CDR1 is KGHSH and CDR2 is LQKENI. This CDR3 has 15 residues. The trim removed 8 bases at V and 8 bases at J, leaving 14 bases unmatched. The CDR3 sequence: CASMPPSGPGDEQFF. CDR3 DNA sequence: TGTGCCAGCATGCCCCCTAGCGGGCCCGGGGATGAGCAGTTCTTC.

The CDR3, as DNA: TGCGCCAGCAGCCAGGCTAGCGGGAGGGTTGAGCAGTTCTTC. The encoded protein is CASSQASGRVEQFF. The chain uses TRBV4-1 and TRBJ2-1, with 12 bases that match TRBD2. Germline V gene lookup returns CDR1 MGHRA and CDR2 YSYEKL. This CDR3 comprises 14 residues. V was pared by 3 bases and J by 9 bases, with 3 bases of the junction left unmatched.